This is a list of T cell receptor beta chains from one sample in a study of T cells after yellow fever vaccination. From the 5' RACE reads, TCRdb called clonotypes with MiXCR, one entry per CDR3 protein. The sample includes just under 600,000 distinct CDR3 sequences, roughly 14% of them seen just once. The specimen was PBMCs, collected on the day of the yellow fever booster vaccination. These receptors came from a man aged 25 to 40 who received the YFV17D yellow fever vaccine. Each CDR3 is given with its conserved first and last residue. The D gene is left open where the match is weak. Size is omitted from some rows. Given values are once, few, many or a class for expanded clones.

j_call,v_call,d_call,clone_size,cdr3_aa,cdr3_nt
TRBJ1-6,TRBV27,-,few,CASSLSAGSYNSPLHF,TGTGCCAGCAGTTTATCGGCAGGATCCTATAATTCACCCCTCCACTTT
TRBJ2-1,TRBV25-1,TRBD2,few,CASSEFFPASGPWGYNEQFF,TGTGCCAGCAGTGAATTCTTCCCCGCTAGCGGCCCATGGGGTTACAATGAGCAGTTCTTC
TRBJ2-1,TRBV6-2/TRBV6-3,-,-,CASSPGRVGQFF,TGTGCCAGCAGTCCCGGACGCGTTGGGCAGTTCTTC
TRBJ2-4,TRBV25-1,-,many,CASSEFRGVWYF,TGTGCCAGCAGTGAATTTAGGGGGGTTTGGTACTTC
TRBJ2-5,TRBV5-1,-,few,CASSYDPQETQYF,TGCGCCAGCAGTTATGACCCCCAAGAGACCCAGTACTTC
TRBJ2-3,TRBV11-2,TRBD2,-,CASSQSSGGRADTQYF,TGTGCCAGCAGCCAATCTAGCGGGGGGAGGGCAGATACGCAGTATTTT
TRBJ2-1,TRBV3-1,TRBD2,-,CASSQDGSGSPNEQFF,TGTGCCAGCAGCCAAGATGGTAGCGGGAGCCCCAATGAGCAGTTCTTC
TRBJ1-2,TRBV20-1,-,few,CSARDRRVDYGYTF,TGCAGTGCTAGAGACCGACGGGTCGACTATGGCTACACCTTC
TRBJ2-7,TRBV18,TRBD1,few,CASSYDRDRGFHEQYF,TGTGCCAGCTCATACGACCGGGACAGGGGTTTCCACGAGCAGTACTTC
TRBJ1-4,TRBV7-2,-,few,CASGGATTNEKLFF,TGTGCCAGCGGGGGGGCGACAACTAATGAAAAACTGTTTTTT
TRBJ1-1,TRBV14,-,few,CASSPRLRQAREAFF,TGTGCCAGCAGCCCTCGGTTAAGACAGGCCAGAGAAGCTTTCTTT
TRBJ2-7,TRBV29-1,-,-,CSVDRLSSYEQYF,TGCAGCGTCGACAGACTAAGCTCCTACGAGCAGTACTTC
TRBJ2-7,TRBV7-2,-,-,CASSTLGQAFEQYF,TGTGCCAGCAGCACCCTAGGGCAGGCTTTCGAGCAGTACTTC
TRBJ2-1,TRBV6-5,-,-,CASSYSGAAYNEQFF,TGTGCCAGCAGTTACTCGGGAGCGGCCTACAATGAGCAGTTCTTC
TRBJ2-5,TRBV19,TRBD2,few,CASSIRGRMETQYF,TGTGCCAGTAGTATTCGCGGGAGGATGGAGACCCAGTACTTC
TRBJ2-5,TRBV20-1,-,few,CSARDGDSMGETQYF,TGCAGTGCTAGAGATGGGGATAGTATGGGGGAGACCCAGTACTTC
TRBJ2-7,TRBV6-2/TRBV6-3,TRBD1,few,CASKGGLGSYEQYF,TGTGCCAGCAAAGGGGGCCTGGGGTCCTACGAGCAGTACTTC
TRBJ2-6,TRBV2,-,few,CASSGNRAGANVLTF,TGTGCCAGCAGTGGGAACAGGGCTGGGGCCAACGTCCTGACTTTC
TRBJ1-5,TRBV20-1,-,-,CSARVGYVGPQHF,TGCAGTGCTAGAGTAGGGTACGTGGGTCCCCAGCATTTT
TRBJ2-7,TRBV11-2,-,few,CASSFRVGEQYF,TGTGCCAGCAGCTTTAGGGTGGGCGAGCAGTACTTC
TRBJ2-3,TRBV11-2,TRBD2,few,CASSLGLAGATRYSDTQYF,TGTGCCAGCAGCTTGGGACTAGCGGGAGCCACTAGGTATTCAGATACGCAGTATTTT
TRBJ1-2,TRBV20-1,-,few,CSASPGLGYTF,TGCAGTGCTAGCCCAGGGTTGGGCTACACCTTC
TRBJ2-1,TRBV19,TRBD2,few,CASKSTSGNEQFF,TGTGCCAGTAAATCGACTAGCGGGAATGAGCAGTTCTTC
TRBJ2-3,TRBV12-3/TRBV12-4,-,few,CASSFSGVGADTQYF,TGTGCCAGCAGTTTCTCAGGGGTAGGGGCAGATACGCAGTATTTT
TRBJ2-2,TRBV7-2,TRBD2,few,CASSLEAGAIGELFF,TGTGCCAGCAGCTTAGAGGCGGGAGCAATCGGGGAGCTGTTTTTT
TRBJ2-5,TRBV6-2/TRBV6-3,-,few,CASTLAESLQETQYF,TGTGCCAGCACCCTAGCCGAATCGCTACAAGAGACCCAGTACTTC
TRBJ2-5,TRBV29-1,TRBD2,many,CSVEPSGTTGETQYF,TGCAGCGTTGAGCCTAGCGGGACGACAGGAGAGACCCAGTACTTC
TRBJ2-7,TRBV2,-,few,CASSEAGVDYEQYF,TGTGCCAGCAGTGAGGCGGGTGTGGACTACGAGCAGTACTTC
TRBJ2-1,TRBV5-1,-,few,CASSLGTVLVRYEQFF,TGCGCCAGCAGCTTGGGGACAGTGCTCGTACGGTATGAGCAGTTCTTC
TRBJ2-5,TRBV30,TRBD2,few,CASSHKTSFGETQYF,TGTGCCTCCTCTCATAAGACTAGCTTCGGTGAGACCCAGTACTTC
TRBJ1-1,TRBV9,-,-,CASSVVDTEAFF,TGTGCCAGCAGCGTAGTTGACACTGAAGCTTTCTTT
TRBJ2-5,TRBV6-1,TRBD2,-,CASSEAAGVETQYF,TGTGCCAGCAGTGAGGCAGCGGGAGTAGAGACCCAGTACTTC
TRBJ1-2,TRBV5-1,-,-,CASSTQERVGYTF,TGCGCCAGCAGCACACAGGAGAGGGTTGGCTACACCTTC
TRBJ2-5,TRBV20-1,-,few,CSARRASETQYF,TGCAGTGCTAGAAGGGCCTCAGAGACCCAGTACTTC
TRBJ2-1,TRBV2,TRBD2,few,CASHGLADYNEQFF,TGTGCCAGCCATGGACTAGCGGATTACAATGAGCAGTTCTTC
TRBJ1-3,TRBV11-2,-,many,CASSLESSGNTIYF,TGTGCCAGCAGCTTAGAGAGCTCTGGAAACACCATATATTTT
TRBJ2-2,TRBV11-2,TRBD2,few,CASSERGGLAARTGELFF,TGTGCCAGCAGCGAAAGGGGTGGACTAGCGGCGAGGACCGGGGAGCTGTTTTTT
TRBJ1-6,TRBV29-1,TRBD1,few,CSVAGQAGSPLHF,TGCAGCGTGGCAGGACAGGCGGGGTCACCCCTCCACTTT
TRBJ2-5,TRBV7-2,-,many,CASSLGGARETQYF,TGTGCCAGCAGTTTAGGGGGGGCCCGGGAGACCCAGTACTTC
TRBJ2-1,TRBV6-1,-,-,CASSEVANMNEQFF,TGTGCCAGCAGTGAAGTTGCCAATATGAATGAGCAGTTCTTC
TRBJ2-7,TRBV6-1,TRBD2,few,CASRRRELSYEQYF,TGTGCCAGCAGGAGGCGGGAGTTATCCTACGAGCAGTACTTC
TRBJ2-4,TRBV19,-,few,CASSIGVGRVKNIQYF,TGTGCCAGTAGTATAGGCGTGGGCCGGGTCAAAAACATTCAGTACTTC
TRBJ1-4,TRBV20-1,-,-,CSARKLGNEKLFF,TGCAGTGCTAGGAAGCTCGGTAATGAAAAACTGTTTTTT
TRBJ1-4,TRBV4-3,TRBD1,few,CASSQAGTGVGEKLFF,TGCGCCAGCAGCCAGGCCGGGACAGGCGTGGGCGAAAAACTGTTTTTT
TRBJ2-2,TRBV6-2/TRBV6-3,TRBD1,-,CASSPTGEYTGELFF,TGTGCCAGCAGTCCGACAGGGGAATACACCGGGGAGCTGTTTTTT
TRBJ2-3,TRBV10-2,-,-,CASSEFPEAPTDTQYF,TGCGCCAGCAGTGAGTTCCCAGAGGCGCCCACAGATACGCAGTATTTT
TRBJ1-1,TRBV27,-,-,CASSLSPQGNTEAFF,TGTGCCAGCAGTTTATCCCCGCAGGGGAACACTGAAGCTTTCTTT
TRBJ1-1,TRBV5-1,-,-,CASSSHRETEAFF,TGCGCCAGCAGCTCCCACAGGGAGACTGAAGCTTTCTTT
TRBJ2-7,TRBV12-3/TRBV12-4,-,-,CASTYGYEQYF,TGTGCCAGCACCTACGGCTACGAGCAGTACTTC
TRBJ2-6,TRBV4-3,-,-,CASSQDLLSGANVLTF,TGCGCCAGCAGCCAAGATCTCCTCTCTGGGGCCAACGTCCTGACTTTC
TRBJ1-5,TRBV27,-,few,CASSFKAVAHNQPQHF,TGTGCCAGCAGTTTTAAGGCAGTTGCACACAATCAGCCCCAGCATTTT
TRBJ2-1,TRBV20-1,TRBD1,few,CSAASRGTAFNEQFF,TGCAGTGCCGCCTCGCGTGGGACAGCTTTTAATGAGCAGTTCTTC
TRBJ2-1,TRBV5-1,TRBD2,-,CASSAGLVVNEQFF,TGCGCCAGCAGCGCCGGACTAGTAGTCAATGAGCAGTTCTTC
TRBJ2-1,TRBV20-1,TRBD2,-,CSARESGRGNEQFF,TGCAGTGCTAGAGAGAGCGGGAGAGGCAATGAGCAGTTCTTC
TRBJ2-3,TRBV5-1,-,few,CASSLGRALTDTQYF,TGCGCCAGCAGCTTGGGCCGGGCTCTCACAGATACGCAGTATTTT
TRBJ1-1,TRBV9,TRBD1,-,CASSAEGQTSEAFF,TGTGCCAGCAGCGCCGAGGGACAGACGAGTGAAGCTTTCTTT
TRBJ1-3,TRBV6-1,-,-,CASSEGVGIRGGNTIYF,TGTGCCAGCAGTGAAGGTGTTGGGATCCGCGGTGGAAACACCATATATTTT
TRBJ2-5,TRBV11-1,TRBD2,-,CASSLTIRRREGRGETQYF,TGTGCCAGCAGCTTAACTATTCGTCGGCGGGAGGGCCGAGGAGAGACCCAGTACTTC
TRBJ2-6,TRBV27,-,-,CASSLSRGDIAGANVLTF,TGTGCCAGCAGTTTATCGCGGGGAGATATTGCTGGGGCCAACGTCCTGACTTTC